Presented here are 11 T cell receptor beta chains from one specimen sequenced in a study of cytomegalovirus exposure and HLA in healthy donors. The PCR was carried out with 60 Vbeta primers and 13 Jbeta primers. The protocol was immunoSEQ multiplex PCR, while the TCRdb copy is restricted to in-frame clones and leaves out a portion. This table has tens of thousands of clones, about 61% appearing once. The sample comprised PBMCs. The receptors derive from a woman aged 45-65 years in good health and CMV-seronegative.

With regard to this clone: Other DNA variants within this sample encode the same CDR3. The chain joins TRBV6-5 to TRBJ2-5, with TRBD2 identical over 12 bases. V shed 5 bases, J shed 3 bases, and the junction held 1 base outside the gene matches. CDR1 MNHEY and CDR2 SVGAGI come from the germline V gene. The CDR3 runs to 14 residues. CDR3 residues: CASSRLAGEETQYF. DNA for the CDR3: TGTGCCAGCAGTCGACTAGCGGGGGAAGAGACCCAGTACTTC.

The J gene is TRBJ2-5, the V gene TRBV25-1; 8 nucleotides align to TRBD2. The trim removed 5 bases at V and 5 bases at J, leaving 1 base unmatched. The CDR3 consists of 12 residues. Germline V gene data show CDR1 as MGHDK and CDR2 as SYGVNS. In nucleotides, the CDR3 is TGTGCCAGCAGTACTAGCGGCGAGACCCAGTACTTC. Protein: CASSTSGETQYF. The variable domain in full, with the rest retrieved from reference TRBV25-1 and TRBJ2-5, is EADIYQTPRYLVIGTGKKITLECSQTMGHDKMYWYQQDPGMELHLIHYSYGVNSTEKGDLSSESTVSRIRTEHFPLTLESARPSHTSQYLCASSTSGETQYFGPGTRLLVL.

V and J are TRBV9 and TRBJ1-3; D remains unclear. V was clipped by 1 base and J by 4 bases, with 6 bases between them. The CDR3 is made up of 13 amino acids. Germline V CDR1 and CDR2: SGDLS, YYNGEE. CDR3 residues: CASSVQAGNTIYF. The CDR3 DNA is TGTGCCAGCAGCGTACAGGCGGGAAACACCATATATTTT.

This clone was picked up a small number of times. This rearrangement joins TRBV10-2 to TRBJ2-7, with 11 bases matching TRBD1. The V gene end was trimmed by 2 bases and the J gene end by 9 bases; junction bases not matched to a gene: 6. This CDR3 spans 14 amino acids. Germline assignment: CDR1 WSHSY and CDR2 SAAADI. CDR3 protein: CASSEPGQGAAQYF. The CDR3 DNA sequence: TGCGCCAGCAGTGAGCCTGGACAGGGGGCAGCGCAGTACTTC.

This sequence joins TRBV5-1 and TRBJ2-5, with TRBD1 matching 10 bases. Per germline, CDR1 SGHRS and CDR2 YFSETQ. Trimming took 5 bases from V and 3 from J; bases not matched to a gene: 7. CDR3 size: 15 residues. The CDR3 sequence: CASRSTGTGEETQYF. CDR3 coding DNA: TGCGCCAGCAGGAGTACCGGGACAGGGGAAGAGACCCAGTACTTC.

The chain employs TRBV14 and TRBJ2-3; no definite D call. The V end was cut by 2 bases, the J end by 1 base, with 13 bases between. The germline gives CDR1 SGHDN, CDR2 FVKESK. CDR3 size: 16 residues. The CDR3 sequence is CASSQIVAVGTDTQYF. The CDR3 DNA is TGTGCCAGCAGCCAAATCGTCGCGGTCGGCACAGATACGCAGTATTTT.

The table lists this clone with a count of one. The CDR3 bases are TGTGCCAGCAAAGACGTTAAGGGACTAGCGGGATACTCGGGGGAGCTGTTTTTT. Its protein is CASKDVKGLAGYSGELFF. The V and J genes are TRBV28 and TRBJ2-2; TRBD2 aligns across 13 bases. The CDR3 has 18 residues. Looked up from germline, CDR1 is MDHEN and CDR2 is SYDVKM. V dropped 7 bases and J dropped 8; count of bases not matched to a gene: 16. The whole variable domain, remainder taken from reference TRBV28 and TRBJ2-2, is DVKVTQSSRYLVKRTGEKVFLECVQDMDHENMFWYRQDPGLGLRLIYFSYDVKMKEKGDIPEGYSVSREKKERFSLILESASTNQTSMYLCASKDVKGLAGYSGELFFGEGSRLTVL.

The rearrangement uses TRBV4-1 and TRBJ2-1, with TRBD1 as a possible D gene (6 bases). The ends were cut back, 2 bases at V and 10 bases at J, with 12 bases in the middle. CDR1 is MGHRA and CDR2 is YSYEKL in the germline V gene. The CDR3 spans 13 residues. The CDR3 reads CASSQTQGGEQFF. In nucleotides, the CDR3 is TGCGCCAGCAGCCAAACACAGGGTGGGGAGCAGTTCTTC.

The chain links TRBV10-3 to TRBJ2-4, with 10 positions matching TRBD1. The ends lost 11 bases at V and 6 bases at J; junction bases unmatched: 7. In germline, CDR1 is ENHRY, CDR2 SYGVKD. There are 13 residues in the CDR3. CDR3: CAARGQGINIQYF. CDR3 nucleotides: TGTGCCGCGAGGGGACAGGGGATAAACATTCAGTACTTC.

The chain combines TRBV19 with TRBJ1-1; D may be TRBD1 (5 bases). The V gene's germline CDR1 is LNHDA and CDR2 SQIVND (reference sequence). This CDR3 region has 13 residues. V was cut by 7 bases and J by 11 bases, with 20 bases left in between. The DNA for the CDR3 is TGTGCCAGTACTCGAGAAGTTAACCGGGGGGCTTTCTTT. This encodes CASTREVNRGAFF. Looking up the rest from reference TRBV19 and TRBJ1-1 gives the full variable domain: DGGITQSPKYLFRKEGQNVTLSCEQNLNHDAMYWYRQDPGQGLRLIYYSQIVNDFQKGDIAEGYSVSREKKESFPLTVTSAQKNPTAFYLCASTREVNRGAFFGQGTRLTVV.

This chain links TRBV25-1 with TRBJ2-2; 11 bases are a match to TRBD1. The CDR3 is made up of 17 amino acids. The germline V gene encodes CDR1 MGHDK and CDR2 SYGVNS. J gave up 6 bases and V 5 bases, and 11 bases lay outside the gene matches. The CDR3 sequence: CASSPNLGQGAAGELFF. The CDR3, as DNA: TGTGCCAGCAGTCCAAACCTTGGACAGGGGGCGGCCGGGGAGCTGTTTTTT.